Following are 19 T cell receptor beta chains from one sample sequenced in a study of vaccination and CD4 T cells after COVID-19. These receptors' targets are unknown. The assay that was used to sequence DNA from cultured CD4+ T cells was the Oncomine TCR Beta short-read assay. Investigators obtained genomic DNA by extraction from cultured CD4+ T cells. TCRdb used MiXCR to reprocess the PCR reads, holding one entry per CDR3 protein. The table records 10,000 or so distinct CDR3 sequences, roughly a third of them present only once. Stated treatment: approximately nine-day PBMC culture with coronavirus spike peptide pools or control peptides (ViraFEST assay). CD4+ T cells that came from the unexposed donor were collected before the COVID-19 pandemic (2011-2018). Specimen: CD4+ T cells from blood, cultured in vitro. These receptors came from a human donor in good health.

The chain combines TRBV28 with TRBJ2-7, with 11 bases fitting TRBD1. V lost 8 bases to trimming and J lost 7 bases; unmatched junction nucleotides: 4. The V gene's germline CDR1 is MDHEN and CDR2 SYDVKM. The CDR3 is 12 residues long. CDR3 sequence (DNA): TGTGCCAGCCGGACAGGGGGCAGGGAGCAGTACTTC. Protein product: CASRTGGREQYF.

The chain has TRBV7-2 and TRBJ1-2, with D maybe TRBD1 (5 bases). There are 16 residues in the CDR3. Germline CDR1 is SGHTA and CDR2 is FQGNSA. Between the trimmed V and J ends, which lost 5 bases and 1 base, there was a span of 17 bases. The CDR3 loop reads CASSARQPRSNYGYTF. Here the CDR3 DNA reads TGTGCCAGCAGCGCCAGACAGCCTAGAAGTAACTATGGCTACACCTTC.

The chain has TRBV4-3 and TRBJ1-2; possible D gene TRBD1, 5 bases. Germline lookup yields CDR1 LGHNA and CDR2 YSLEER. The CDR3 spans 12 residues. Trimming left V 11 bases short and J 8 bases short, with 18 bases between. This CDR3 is CAGGTAGGGYTF. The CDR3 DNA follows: TGCGCCGGCGGGACGGCCGGCGGAGGCTACACCTTC.

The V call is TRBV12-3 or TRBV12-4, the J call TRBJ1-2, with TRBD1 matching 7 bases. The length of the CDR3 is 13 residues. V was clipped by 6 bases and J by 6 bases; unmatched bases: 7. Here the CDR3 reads CASRYTGEDGYTF. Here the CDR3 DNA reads TGTGCCAGCAGGTACACAGGGGAAGATGGCTACACCTTC.

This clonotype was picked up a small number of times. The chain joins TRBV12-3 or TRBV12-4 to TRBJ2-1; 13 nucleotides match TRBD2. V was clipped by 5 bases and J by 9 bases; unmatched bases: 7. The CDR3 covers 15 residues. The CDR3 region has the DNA TGTGCCAGCAGTCAGGGACTAGCGGGACGGGGTGAGCAGTTCTTC. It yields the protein CASSQGLAGRGEQFF.

The DNA of the CDR3 is TGTGCCAGCAGTTACCGTGGACAGGGGGCTCGGAACACTGAAGCTTTCTTT. This encodes CASSYRGQGARNTEAFF. The V and J genes are TRBV6-5 and TRBJ1-1; 11 bases fit TRBD1. This CDR3 is built from 17 residues. V lost 2 bases and J lost 1; bases outside the gene matches: 6. Germline V gene sequence: CDR1 MNHEY, CDR2 SVGAGI.

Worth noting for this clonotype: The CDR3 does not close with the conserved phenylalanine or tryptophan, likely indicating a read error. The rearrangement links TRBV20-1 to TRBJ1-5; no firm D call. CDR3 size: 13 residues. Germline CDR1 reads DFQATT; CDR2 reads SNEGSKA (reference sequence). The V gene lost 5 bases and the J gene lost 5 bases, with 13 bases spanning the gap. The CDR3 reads CSARAGRDQPQHL. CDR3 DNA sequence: TGCAGTGCTCGGGCGGGGAGAGATCAGCCCCAGCATTTG.

The CDR3, as DNA: TGTGCCAGCAGTGGGGGTAGCGGGGGGCCTGATACGCAGTATTTT. It encodes CASSGGSGGPDTQYF. The chain uses TRBV6-1 and TRBJ2-3; 10 nucleotides agree with TRBD2. The germline gives CDR1 MNHNS, CDR2 SASEGT. The CDR3 extends over 15 amino acids. Germline trimming cut 4 bases from V and 6 bases from J; bases unmatched to any gene: 7.

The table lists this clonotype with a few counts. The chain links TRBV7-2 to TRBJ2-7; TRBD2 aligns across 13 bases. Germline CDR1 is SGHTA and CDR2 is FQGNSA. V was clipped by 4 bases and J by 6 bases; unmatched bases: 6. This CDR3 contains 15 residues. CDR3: CASSSLAGGPGEQYF. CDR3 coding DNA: TGTGCCAGCAGCTCACTAGCGGGAGGGCCGGGCGAGCAGTACTTC.

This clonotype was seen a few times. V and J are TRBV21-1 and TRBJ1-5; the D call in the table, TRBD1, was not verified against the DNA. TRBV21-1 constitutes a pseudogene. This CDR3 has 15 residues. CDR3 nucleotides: TGTGCCAGCAGCACCCGGGACAGAGTAATTCAGCCCCAGCATTTT. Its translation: CASSTRDRVIQPQHF.

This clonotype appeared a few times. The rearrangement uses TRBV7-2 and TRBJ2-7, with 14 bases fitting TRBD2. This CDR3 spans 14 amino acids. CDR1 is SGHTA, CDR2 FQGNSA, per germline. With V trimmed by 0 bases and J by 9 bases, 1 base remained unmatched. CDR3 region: CASSLAGTSGRQYF. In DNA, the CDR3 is TGTGCCAGCAGCTTAGCTGGGACTAGCGGGAGGCAGTACTTC. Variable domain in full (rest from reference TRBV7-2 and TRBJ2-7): GAGVSQSPSNKVTEKGKDVELRCDPISGHTALYWYRQSLGQGLEFLIYFQGNSAPDKSGLPSDRFSAERTGGSVSTLTIQRTQQEDSAVYLCASSLAGTSGRQYFGPGTRLTVT.

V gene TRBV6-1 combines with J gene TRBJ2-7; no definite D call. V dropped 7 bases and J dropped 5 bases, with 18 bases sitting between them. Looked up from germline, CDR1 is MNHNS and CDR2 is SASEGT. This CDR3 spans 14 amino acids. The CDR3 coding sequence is TGTGCCAGCATGGGTTGGCGGAAGAGCGACGAGCAGTACTTC. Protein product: CASMGWRKSDEQYF.

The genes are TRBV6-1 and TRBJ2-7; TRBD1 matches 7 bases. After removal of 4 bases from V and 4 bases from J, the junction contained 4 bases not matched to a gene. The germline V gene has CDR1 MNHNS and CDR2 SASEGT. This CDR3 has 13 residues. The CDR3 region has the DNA TGTGCCAGCAGTGTTGGCAGGGGGTACGAGCAGTACTTC. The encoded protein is CASSVGRGYEQYF.

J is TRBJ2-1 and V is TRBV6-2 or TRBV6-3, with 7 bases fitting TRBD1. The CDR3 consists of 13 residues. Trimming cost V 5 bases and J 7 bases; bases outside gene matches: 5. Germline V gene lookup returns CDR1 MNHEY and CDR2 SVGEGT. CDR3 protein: CASSMTGSNEQFF. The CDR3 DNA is TGTGCCAGCAGTATGACAGGGAGTAATGAGCAGTTCTTC.

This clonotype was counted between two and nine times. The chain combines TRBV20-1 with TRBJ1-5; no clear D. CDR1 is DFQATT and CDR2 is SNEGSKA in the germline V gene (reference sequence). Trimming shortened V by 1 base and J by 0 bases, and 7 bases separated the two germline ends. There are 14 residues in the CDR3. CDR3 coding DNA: TGCAGTGCTAGAGCGTTACTTAGCAATCAGCCCCAGCATTTT. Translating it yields CSARALLSNQPQHF.

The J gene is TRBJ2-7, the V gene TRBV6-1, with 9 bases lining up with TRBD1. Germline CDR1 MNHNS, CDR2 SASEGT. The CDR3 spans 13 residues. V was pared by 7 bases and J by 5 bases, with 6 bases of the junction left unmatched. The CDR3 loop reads CASTRDRVHEQYF. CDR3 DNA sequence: TGTGCCAGCACGAGGGACAGGGTCCACGAGCAGTACTTC.

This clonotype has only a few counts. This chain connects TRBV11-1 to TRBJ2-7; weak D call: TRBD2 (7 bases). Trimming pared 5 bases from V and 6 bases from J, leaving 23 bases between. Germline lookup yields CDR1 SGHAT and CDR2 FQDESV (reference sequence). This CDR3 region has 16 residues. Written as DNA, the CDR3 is TGTGCCAGCAGCGCCTTTTTGGGGGGGCCCCCTGGCGAGCAGTACTTC. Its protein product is CASSAFLGGPPGEQYF.

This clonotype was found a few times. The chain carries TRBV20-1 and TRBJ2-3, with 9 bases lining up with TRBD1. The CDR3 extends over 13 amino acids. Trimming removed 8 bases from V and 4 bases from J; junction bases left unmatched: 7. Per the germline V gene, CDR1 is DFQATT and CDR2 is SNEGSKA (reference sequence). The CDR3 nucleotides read TGCAGTCTTTCACAGGGGGCTGCAGATACGCAGTATTTT. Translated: CSLSQGAADTQYF.

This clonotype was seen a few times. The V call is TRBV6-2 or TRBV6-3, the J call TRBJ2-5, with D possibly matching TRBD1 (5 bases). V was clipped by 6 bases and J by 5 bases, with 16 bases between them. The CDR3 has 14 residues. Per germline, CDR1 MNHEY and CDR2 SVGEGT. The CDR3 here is CASRPQGLAETQYF. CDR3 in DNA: TGTGCCAGCAGACCTCAGGGTCTCGCGGAGACCCAGTACTTC.